The source of this T cell receptor beta chain is a study of Ad26.COV2.S vaccination and SARS-CoV-2 variants. The overall study: The vaccine Ad26.COV2.S was put into the muscle once, or twice with 56 days between.

With 7 bases removed from V and 1 base from J, the gap between germline ends came to 7 bases. Germline-derived CDR1 and CDR2 are SQVTM and ANQGSEA. The CDR3 runs 11 residues. Method: immunoSEQ multiplex PCR; TCRdb's copy keeps in-frame clones and lacks some. The top ten clones hold around 1.9% of a sample with about 400,000 clones, approximately 89% of them seen once. Described treatment: around 19 received Ad26.COV2.S at low or high dose, single or two shots; several received placebo; per-sample allocation not given. Material that was analyzed had been drawn on day 63 after the first vaccine or placebo injection. This person who donated was an adult of 18-55 years in Boston. To note about this clone: Other DNA sequences of this sample code for an identical CDR3.

The chain joins TRBV29-1 to TRBJ1-1; D unresolved. This clonotype was obtained from a person aged 18-65 years who received the Ad26.COV2.S COVID-19 vaccine or a placebo. The material sequenced was peripheral blood, taken in a trial of Ad26.COV2.S vaccine versus placebo. The CDR3 loop is CSGRENTEAFF. CDR3 in DNA: TGCAGCGGCCGAGAGAACACTGAAGCTTTCTTT.